This TCR beta chain comes out of a study of blood T cell repertoires in COVID-19. Background on the study: Samples of COVID-19 (acute and convalescent) were obtained from the United States, Italy and Spain. The analysed material was cDNA or gDNA that came from T cells, B-cell-depleted T cells, or PBMCs.

Trimming stripped 2 bases from V and 0 bases from J, with 11 bases between. The CDR3 sequence is 15 residues long. The germline V gene has CDR1 SGDLS and CDR2 YYNGEE. Original data processing: The assay estimated nucleated cells by amplifying reference gene primers. Clones were read by immunoSEQ multiplex PCR, and TCRdb kept only the in-frame ones, dropping some. V and J calls and clone size are those listed in that table; D and trimming were worked out from the DNA. The sample lists approximately 430,000 clones; about nine tenths were seen once. Sequencing was carried out using peripheral blood. V is TRBV9 and J is TRBJ1-1; possible D gene TRBD1, 5 bases. The clonotype originates from a woman aged 25 to 39 with active or convalescent COVID-19. In DNA form, the CDR3 reads TGTGCCAGCAGCGTCGGGGGAGGAATGAACACTGAAGCTTTCTTT. Translating it yields CASSVGGGMNTEAFF.